Each of the 31 T cell receptor beta chains below was sequenced from the same sample in a study of T-cell memory formation after mild COVID-19. A single record per CDR3 protein comes from TCRdb applying MiXCR to the 5' RACE reads. The table shows about 290,000 distinct CDR3 sequences, with about 16% occurring only once. Sample: PBMCs or a T cell subset sorted from them (not recorded which). The receptors derive from a man aged 18 to 35 who had mild COVID-19 (a few samples of this study predate the infection). Cell type and time point are not known.

This clonotype was picked up a small number of times. V gene TRBV20-1 combines with J gene TRBJ2-3; TRBD1 might be the D (5 bases). Trimming left V 3 bases short and J 2 bases short, with 15 bases between. Germline CDR1 is DFQATT and CDR2 is SNEGSKA (reference sequence). The CDR3 is 15 amino acids. In DNA form, the CDR3 reads TGCAGTGCTAGGCCCGCGCAGGGCTACACAGATACGCAGTATTTT. It encodes CSARPAQGYTDTQYF.

The CDR3 reads CASSQVDRVGNSPLHF. For the CDR3, the DNA is TGCGCCAGCAGCCAAGTCGACAGGGTGGGAAATTCACCCCTCCACTTT. The chain couples TRBV4-3 to TRBJ1-6, with 7 bases lining up with TRBD1. The length of the CDR3 is 16 residues. V trimming: 1 base; J trimming: 7 bases; junction bases outside the gene matches: 7. Germline assignment: CDR1 LGHNA and CDR2 YSLEER.

The V call is TRBV4-3, the J call TRBJ2-6; D gene ambiguous. Germline V gives CDR1 LGHNA, CDR2 YSLEER. The ends were cut back, 0 bases at V and 0 bases at J, with 3 bases in the middle. CDR3 size: 15 residues. The CDR3 nucleotides are TGCGCCAGCAGCCAAGAAAGCTCTGGGGCCAACGTCCTGACTTTC. It is translated as CASSQESSGANVLTF.

The V call is TRBV12-3 or TRBV12-4, the J call TRBJ1-1; D gene uncertain. The CDR3 sequence is 14 residues long. V lost 1 base and J 0 bases, leaving 6 bases between the germline ends. The CDR3 DNA reads TGTGCCAGCAGTTTAGGGCACATGAACACTGAAGCTTTCTTT. This translates into CASSLGHMNTEAFF.

The chain carries TRBV12-3 or TRBV12-4 and TRBJ2-6; 8 bases are a match to TRBD1. With 4 bases clipped from V and 0 bases from J, the junction kept 5 bases outside the gene matches. This CDR3 has 17 residues. The CDR3 nucleotides read TGTGCCAGCAGTTGGGACAGGACGAACTCTGGGGCCAACGTCCTGACTTTC. Its translation is CASSWDRTNSGANVLTF.

The sample holds a few counts of this clonotype. The chain employs TRBV9 and TRBJ1-1, with D tentatively TRBD1 (5 bases). This CDR3 is built from 15 residues. V dropped 3 bases and J dropped 2 bases, with 14 bases sitting between them. CDR1 is SGDLS and CDR2 is YYNGEE in the germline V gene. CDR3 region: CASSEGRGSNTEAFF. In nucleotides, the CDR3 is TGTGCCAGCAGCGAGGGACGGGGCTCCAACACTGAAGCTTTCTTT.

As concerns this clonotype: A junction boundary mismatches the germline segment, possibly from a read error. CDR3 nucleotides: TGTGCCAGCTCACCAGGCACGGCCACCTACAATGAGCAGTTATTC. Amino acid sequence: CASSPGTATYNEQLF. The chain is built from TRBV18 and TRBJ2-1; no clear D gene. Germline V gene sequence: CDR1 KGHSH, CDR2 LQKENI. The CDR3 is 15 amino acids.

The chain is built from TRBV4-3 and TRBJ1-3, with a weak D call TRBD1 (6 bases). Germline V CDR1 and CDR2: LGHNA, YSLEER. The CDR3 spans 18 residues. The germline V and J ends were trimmed by 0 bases and 8 bases, with 23 bases remaining between them. CDR3 residues: CASSQDPPGGPSGDTIYF. Written as DNA, the CDR3 is TGCGCCAGCAGCCAAGATCCTCCCGGGGGCCCCTCTGGGGACACCATATATTTT.

This clonotype turned up a few times. The rearrangement uses TRBV7-9 and TRBJ2-3; 8 nucleotides align to TRBD2. The germline V gene has CDR1 SEHNR and CDR2 FQNEAQ (reference sequence). V dropped 2 bases and J dropped 4; count of bases not matched to a gene: 5. This CDR3 region has 15 residues. The CDR3 is CASSLRTSFPDTQYF. For the CDR3, the DNA is TGTGCCAGCAGCTTAAGGACTAGCTTTCCAGATACGCAGTATTTT.

The J gene is TRBJ2-5, the V gene TRBV20-1, with 10 bases fitting TRBD2. Germline trimming cut 1 base from V and 4 bases from J; bases unmatched to any gene: 6. Germline V CDR1 and CDR2: DFQATT, SNEGSKA (reference sequence). CDR3 length: 15 residues. In DNA, the CDR3 is TGCAGTGCTAGAGGCTATAGCGGGGGGCGAGAGACCCAGTACTTC. Translated, it gives CSARGYSGGRETQYF.

The table lists this clonotype with a few counts. The rearrangement joins TRBV7-9 to TRBJ1-3; TRBD1 is a possible D gene (5 bases). With 3 bases removed from V and 6 bases from J, the gap between germline ends came to 12 bases. The germline V gene has CDR1 SEHNR and CDR2 FQNEAQ (reference sequence). The CDR3 is made up of 14 amino acids. The CDR3 loop reads CASSFGGYENTIYF. CDR3 sequence (DNA): TGTGCCAGCAGCTTCGGGGGTTATGAAAACACCATATATTTT. Combining the CDR3 with reference TRBV7-9 and TRBJ1-3 gives the whole variable domain DTGVSQNPRHKITKRGQNVTFRCDPISEHNRLYWYRQTLGQGPEFLTYFQNEAQLEKSRLLSDRFSAERPKGSFSTLEIQRTEQGDSAMYLCASSFGGYENTIYFGEGSWLTVV.

About this clonotype: This may stem from a read error, because a much larger clone lies one nucleotide away. The CDR3 sequence is CASSFRGAETQYF. The CDR3 coding sequence is TGTGCCAGCAGCTTTAGGGGGGCGGAGACCCAGTACTTC. The V gene is TRBV11-2, the J gene TRBJ2-5; either TRBD1 or TRBD2 may supply D (6 bases each). The germline V gene has CDR1 SGHAT and CDR2 FQNNGV. V gave up 3 bases and J gave up 5 bases, with 10 bases separating them. The CDR3 consists of 13 residues.

This clonotype was detected only a few times. CDR3 in amino acids: CASSQDIAGEQYF. Here the CDR3 DNA reads TGTGCCAGCAGCCAAGACATAGCGGGAGAGCAGTACTTC. The genes are TRBV14 and TRBJ2-7; 8 nucleotides agree with TRBD2. V shed 0 bases and J 7 bases; nucleotides not matched to a gene: 2. This CDR3 region has 13 residues. CDR1 and CDR2 from the germline V gene are SGHDN and FVKESK. Variable domain in full (rest from reference TRBV14 and TRBJ2-7): EAGVTQFPSHSVIEKGQTVTLRCDPISGHDNLYWYRRVMGKEIKFLLHFVKESKQDESGMPNNRFLAERTGGTYSTLKVQPAELEDSGVYFCASSQDIAGEQYFGPGTRLTVT.

A note on this clonotype: A much larger clone sits a single nucleotide away, making a read error possible. J is TRBJ1-2 and V is TRBV9; D remains ambiguous. V lost 0 bases, J lost 4 bases, and 4 bases lay in between. This CDR3 spans 12 amino acids. In germline, CDR1 is SGDLS, CDR2 YYNGEE. CDR3 sequence: CASSVGGYGYTF. The DNA of the CDR3 is TGTGCCAGCAGCGTAGGGGGCTATGGCTACACCTTC. Full variable domain (outside the CDR3, taken from reference TRBV9 and TRBJ1-2): DSGVTQTPKHLITATGQRVTLRCSPRSGDLSVYWYQQSLDQGLQFLIQYYNGEERAKGNILERFSAQQFPDLHSELNLSSLELGDSALYFCASSVGGYGYTFGSGTRLTVV.

This clonotype has more than one count but fewer than ten. The chain joins TRBV7-2 to TRBJ1-5; perhaps TRBD1 as D (6 bases). The CDR3 runs 13 residues. Germline assignment: CDR1 SGHTA and CDR2 FQGNSA. V lost 5 bases, J lost 5 bases, and 10 bases lay in between. CDR3 coding DNA: TGTGCCAGCAGCCCGGACAGTCATCAGCCCCAGCATTTT. Its protein is CASSPDSHQPQHF.

Many counts were recorded for this clonotype. V and J are TRBV10-3 and TRBJ2-5; D is unresolved. Trimming stripped 5 bases from V and 4 bases from J, with 5 bases between. Germline V gene data show CDR1 as ENHRY and CDR2 as SYGVKD. The CDR3 consists of 11 residues. CDR3 region: CAISRGETQYF. The DNA of the CDR3 is TGTGCCATCAGTAGAGGAGAGACCCAGTACTTC.

The rearrangement joins TRBV7-9 to TRBJ2-1; 9 bases fit TRBD2. V dropped 7 bases and J dropped 7; count of bases not matched to a gene: 11. Germline loops: CDR1 SEHNR, CDR2 FQNEAQ (reference sequence). CDR3 size: 15 residues. This CDR3 is CASTSLRTSANEQFF. CDR3 nucleotide sequence: TGTGCCAGCACCTCCCTTCGGACTAGCGCGAATGAGCAGTTCTTC.

This clonotype was observed a few times. The V and J genes are TRBV6-6 and TRBJ2-7, with TRBD1 identical over 8 bases. The CDR3 has 14 amino acids. V lost 6 bases to trimming and J lost 3 bases; unmatched junction nucleotides: 7. CDR1 is MNHNY and CDR2 is SVGAGI in the germline V gene (reference sequence). CDR3 bases: TGTGCCAGCAGGGGACAGGCGACCCACTACGAGCAGTACGTC. Protein: CASRGQATHYEQYV.

The table lists this clonotype with a few counts. The chain employs TRBV2 and TRBJ2-5; D may be TRBD1 (6 bases). The CDR3 runs 11 residues. Trimming left V 8 bases short and J 3 bases short, with 7 bases between. From germline, CDR1 is SNHLY and CDR2 FYNNEI. CDR3 amino acids: CASGGEETQYF. The CDR3 nucleotides read TGTGCCAGCGGGGGCGAAGAGACCCAGTACTTC.

Only one count was recorded for this clonotype. The rearrangement joins TRBV5-1 to TRBJ2-2, with 9 positions matching TRBD1. CDR3 length: 17 amino acids. Germline V gives CDR1 SGHRS, CDR2 YFSETQ. J was trimmed by 2 bases and V by 2 bases; bases with no gene match: 7. The CDR3 loop reads CASSLVGTGYNTGELFF. CDR3 sequence (DNA): TGCGCCAGCAGCTTAGTCGGGACAGGGTACAACACCGGGGAGCTGTTTTTT.

The J gene is TRBJ1-2, the V gene TRBV18; D gene unclear. The CDR3 is 15 amino acids. CDR1 and CDR2 from the germline V gene are KGHSH and LQKENI. With 3 bases removed from V and 2 bases from J, the gap between germline ends came to 13 bases. The CDR3 is CASSPALGGNYGYTF. The CDR3 DNA is TGTGCCAGCTCACCCGCTTTAGGCGGCAACTATGGCTACACCTTC.

The chain couples TRBV7-8 to TRBJ2-5; D gene unclear. The ends were cut back, 1 base at V and 5 bases at J, with 11 bases in the middle. Germline CDR1 and CDR2: SGHVS and FQNEAQ. The CDR3 has 14 residues. The CDR3 DNA follows: TGTGCCAGCAGCTTAGGATCAGTCCGGGAGACCCAGTACTTC. Translating gives CASSLGSVRETQYF.

This clonotype occurred many times. This sequence joins TRBV11-2 and TRBJ2-1, with 13 bases matching TRBD2. CDR1 SGHAT and CDR2 FQNNGV come from the germline V gene. The CDR3 covers 15 residues. V lost 8 bases, J lost 4 bases, and 5 bases stayed unmatched. The CDR3 DNA is TGTGCCAGCGGGTCGGGACTAGCGGGGTACAATGAGCAGTTCTTC. Translating it yields CASGSGLAGYNEQFF.

The gene calls are TRBV12-3 or TRBV12-4 and TRBJ2-2; D could derive from TRBD1 or TRBD2 (5 bases each). The CDR3 sequence is 16 residues long. The V gene lost 6 bases and the J gene lost 7 bases, with 21 bases spanning the gap. The DNA of the CDR3 is TGTGCCAGCAGCCCGGCGAGCAGGGACGTCGGCGGGGAGCTGTTTTTT. Its protein product is CASSPASRDVGGELFF.

The gene calls are TRBV27 and TRBJ1-1; D might be TRBD1 (6 bases). Trimming left V 2 bases short and J 4 bases short, with 14 bases between. The CDR3 totals 15 residues. From germline, CDR1 is MNHEY and CDR2 SMNVEV (reference sequence). The CDR3 loop is CASSLGTGMGTEAFF. The CDR3 DNA follows: TGTGCCAGCAGTTTAGGAACAGGGATGGGCACTGAAGCTTTCTTT.

The chain has TRBV2 and TRBJ1-2; maybe TRBD1 (6 bases). V was cut by 6 bases and J by 8 bases, with 19 bases left in between. The germline CDR1 and CDR2 sequences are SNHLY and FYNNEI. The CDR3 is 14 residues long. The CDR3 sequence: CASRNYREGFGYTF. The CDR3 DNA is TGTGCCAGCAGGAACTACAGGGAGGGTTTCGGCTACACCTTC.

At least ten counts were recorded for this clonotype. The chain combines TRBV18 with TRBJ1-5, with TRBD1 identical over 9 bases. Trimming took 4 bases from V and 2 from J; bases not matched to a gene: 0. Per the germline V gene, CDR1 is KGHSH and CDR2 is LQKENI. CDR3 length equals 14 residues. The chain's CDR3 is CASSRQGGNQPQHF. For the CDR3, the DNA is TGTGCCAGCTCACGACAGGGGGGCAATCAGCCCCAGCATTTT.

The J gene is TRBJ1-1, the V gene TRBV29-1, with D possibly being TRBD1 (5 bases). V was shortened by 2 bases and J by 4 bases, with 11 bases between the two germline ends. The CDR3 sequence is 13 residues long. Germline CDR1 SQVTM, CDR2 ANQGSEA. CDR3: CSVEPLGGTEAFF. The CDR3 region has the DNA TGCAGCGTTGAACCGCTGGGGGGCACTGAAGCTTTCTTT.

This clonotype was seen a few times. The genes are TRBV20-1 and TRBJ1-3, with D unresolved. CDR1 is DFQATT and CDR2 is SNEGSKA in the germline V gene (reference sequence). The CDR3 covers 13 residues. With 6 bases removed from V and 4 bases from J, the gap between germline ends came to 13 bases. The CDR3 spells CSAGLEGGNTIYF. CDR3 DNA sequence: TGCAGTGCCGGCCTCGAGGGAGGAAACACCATATATTTT.

J is TRBJ2-2 and V is TRBV20-1; 11 bases align to TRBD2. CDR3 length: 14 residues. Germline CDR1 DFQATT, CDR2 SNEGSKA (reference sequence). The ends lost 4 bases at V and 4 bases at J; junction bases unmatched: 2. The CDR3 reads CSAIGTSGTGELFF. In DNA form, the CDR3 reads TGCAGTGCTATTGGGACTAGCGGCACCGGGGAGCTGTTTTTT.

The chain uses TRBV11-2 and TRBJ2-5, with TRBD1 matching 7 bases. The CDR3 is 13 residues long. Unmatched junction bases numbered 6, after V lost 7 bases and J lost 4 bases. Germline CDR1 is SGHAT and CDR2 is FQNNGV. The CDR3 DNA sequence: TGTGCCAGCAACCGGGACAGCGGAGAGACCCAGTACTTC. Translating gives CASNRDSGETQYF.